A single sample gave rise to the 18 T cell receptor beta chains below, sequenced in a study of control samples from healthy donors and cancer patients. The data were produced by immunoSEQ multiplex PCR, yet TCRdb's version contains in-frame clones alone and is incomplete. The sample consists of 150,000 to 200,000 clones, around 90% of them appearing once. The source material was blood. The receptor source for this set is a man younger than 40 in good health.

The genes are TRBV11-1 and TRBJ1-1; D ambiguous. V dropped 3 bases and J dropped 1 base, with 9 bases sitting between them. This CDR3 comprises 14 residues. Germline CDR1 and CDR2: SGHAT and FQDESV (reference sequence). CDR3 protein: CASSFGRENTEAFF. The CDR3 DNA follows: TGTGCCAGCAGCTTTGGCCGGGAGAACACTGAAGCTTTCTTT. The entire variable domain, with the rest obtained from reference TRBV11-1 and TRBJ1-1, is as follows: EAEVAQSPRYKITEKSQAVAFWCDPISGHATLYWYRQILGQGPELLVQFQDESVVDDSQLPKDRFSAERLKGVDSTLKIQPAELGDSAMYLCASSFGRENTEAFFGQGTRLTVV.

The CDR3 nucleotides are TGTGCCAGTAGTATAGACGCCCTGAGAGATCAGCCCCAGCATTTT. Its translation is CASSIDALRDQPQHF. V gene TRBV19 combines with J gene TRBJ1-5; unclear D gene. Trimming shortened V by 0 bases and J by 5 bases, and 11 bases separated the two germline ends. The CDR3 length is 15 residues. Germline assignment: CDR1 LNHDA and CDR2 SQIVND (reference sequence).

This chain uses TRBV27 with TRBJ1-6; D is unresolved. This CDR3 is built from 13 residues. Trimming stripped 3 bases from V and 7 bases from J, with 7 bases between. Germline CDR1 reads MNHEY; CDR2 reads SMNVEV (reference sequence). In nucleotides, the CDR3 is TGTGCCAGCAGTTTTGCGTGGAATTCACCCCTCCACTTT. Translating gives CASSFAWNSPLHF.

This chain uses TRBV5-1 with TRBJ2-1; 9 positions match TRBD2. The CDR3 contains 17 residues. The ends lost 0 bases at V and 3 bases at J; junction bases unmatched: 7. Germline CDR1 is SGHRS and CDR2 is YFSETQ. The CDR3 bases are TGCGCCAGCAGCTTGGGTAGCGGGGGAAAGATCTACAATGAGCAGTTCTTC. It translates to CASSLGSGGKIYNEQFF.

The chain recombines TRBV2 with TRBJ1-6; possibly TRBD1 for D (5 bases). V shed 6 bases and J shed 2 bases, with 14 bases lying between them. This CDR3 region has 16 residues. Germline CDR1 is SNHLY and CDR2 is FYNNEI. The CDR3 here is CASRPQGTAYNSPLHF. Written as DNA, the CDR3 is TGTGCCAGCAGACCCCAGGGAACCGCCTATAATTCACCCCTCCACTTT.

The chain employs TRBV4-1 and TRBJ2-1; possible D gene TRBD2, 6 bases. This CDR3 contains 16 residues. Trimming cost V 1 base and J 3 bases, with 13 bases left between them. Germline loops: CDR1 MGHRA, CDR2 YSYEKL. CDR3 in DNA: TGCGCCAGCAGCCAAGGGGCCGGGGGTGTCTACAATGAGCAGTTCTTC. The encoded protein is CASSQGAGGVYNEQFF.

The rearrangement links TRBV7-8 to TRBJ1-5, with TRBD1 identical over 7 bases. V dropped 4 bases and J dropped 4; count of bases not matched to a gene: 10. Germline CDR1 reads SGHVS; CDR2 reads FQNEAQ. The CDR3 contains 16 residues. This CDR3 reads CASSSGQQQFNQPQHF. CDR3 coding DNA: TGTGCCAGCAGCTCGGGACAGCAGCAATTTAATCAGCCCCAGCATTTT.

This chain links TRBV12-3 or TRBV12-4 with TRBJ2-5, with D hard to call. V was clipped by 5 bases and J by 5 bases, with 6 bases between them. This CDR3 has 11 residues. CDR3 amino acids: CASSQRETQYF. As DNA, the CDR3 is TGTGCCAGCAGTCAGAGGGAGACCCAGTACTTC.

As regards this clone: Different DNA sequences within this sample yield the same CDR3. The chain is built from TRBV6-2 or TRBV6-3 and TRBJ2-5; D is unresolved. The length of the CDR3 is 12 residues. Trimming took off 2 bases at V and 1 base at J, with 2 bases between the two ends. Germline loops: CDR1 MNHEY, CDR2 SVGEGT. This chain's CDR3 is CASSYSQETQYF. As DNA, the CDR3 is TGTGCCAGCAGTTACAGCCAAGAGACCCAGTACTTC.

J is TRBJ1-1 and V is TRBV18, with 8 positions matching TRBD1. Per the germline V gene, CDR1 is KGHSH and CDR2 is LQKENI. The CDR3 totals 14 residues. J gave up 5 bases and V 5 bases, and 7 bases lay outside the gene matches. CDR3 sequence: CASSTTGVGTEAFF. As DNA, the CDR3 is TGTGCCAGCTCAACGACAGGGGTGGGAACTGAAGCTTTCTTT.

The chain has TRBV19 and TRBJ1-1; tentatively, D is TRBD1 (5 bases). The CDR3 consists of 14 residues. V was pared by 4 bases and J by 0 bases, with 9 bases between. Germline V lookup: CDR1 LNHDA, CDR2 SQIVND (reference sequence). This CDR3 reads CASSTPGMNTEAFF. In DNA form, the CDR3 reads TGTGCCAGTAGTACCCCAGGGATGAACACTGAAGCTTTCTTT.

The rearrangement joins TRBV7-3 to TRBJ2-2; D ambiguous. V lost 4 bases and J lost 4, with 28 bases in between. The length of the CDR3 is 20 residues. CDR1 SGHTA and CDR2 FQGTGA come from the germline V gene. CDR3 DNA sequence: TGTGCCAGCAGCTCAATCGAGTCGAATGGAACACAGTCGATCACCGGGGAGCTGTTTTTT. Its translation is CASSSIESNGTQSITGELFF. Full variable domain (missing parts from reference TRBV7-3 and TRBJ2-2): GAGVSQTPSNKVTEKGKYVELRCDPISGHTALYWYRQSLGQGPEFLIYFQGTGAADDSGLPNDRFFAVRPEGSVSTLKIQRTERGDSAVYLCASSSIESNGTQSITGELFFGEGSRLTVL.

The chain uses TRBV28 and TRBJ1-2, with 7 bases identical to TRBD1. This CDR3 is 14 amino acids long. Germline-derived CDR1 and CDR2 are MDHEN and SYDVKM. V shed 6 bases and J 6 bases; nucleotides not matched to a gene: 10. The CDR3 is CASRPWGQQNGYTF. The CDR3 nucleotides read TGTGCCAGCAGACCCTGGGGACAGCAAAATGGCTACACCTTC.

DNA of the CDR3: TGCAGCGCACGAGGGGCGATGGACGAGCAGTACTTC. This gives the protein CSARGAMDEQYF. V usage is TRBV29-1 and J usage is TRBJ2-7, with D tentatively TRBD1 or TRBD2 (5 bases each). This CDR3 spans 12 amino acids. Trimming stripped 7 bases from V and 5 bases from J, with 15 bases between. Per germline, CDR1 SQVTM and CDR2 ANQGSEA.

The V gene is TRBV7-9, the J gene TRBJ2-5; 10 bases match TRBD1. V lost 5 bases and J lost 4; bases outside the gene matches: 7. Germline loops: CDR1 SEHNR, CDR2 FQNEAQ (reference sequence). CDR3 size: 15 residues. The CDR3 DNA reads TGTGCCAGCAGCCAAATGGGACAGGGGAGAGAGACCCAGTACTTC. This gives the protein CASSQMGQGRETQYF. Combining the CDR3 with reference TRBV7-9 and TRBJ2-5 gives the whole variable domain DTGVSQNPRHKITKRGQNVTFRCDPISEHNRLYWYRQTLGQGPEFLTYFQNEAQLEKSRLLSDRFSAERPKGSFSTLEIQRTEQGDSAMYLCASSQMGQGRETQYFGPGTRLLVL.

J is TRBJ1-2 and V is TRBV10-3; tentatively, D is TRBD1 (6 bases). The CDR3 is 12 amino acids. The V end lost 6 bases, the J end lost 8 bases, and 13 bases lay between the germline ends. CDR1 and CDR2 (germline): ENHRY, SYGVKD. The chain's CDR3 is CAISAGQRGYTF. As DNA, the CDR3 is TGTGCCATCAGCGCTGGACAGAGAGGCTACACCTTC.

CDR3 coding DNA: TGTGCCAGCAGCACCGACTATGGCTACACCTTC. Translating gives CASSTDYGYTF. The V call is TRBV12-3 or TRBV12-4, the J call TRBJ1-2; D is unresolved. The V end lost 6 bases, the J end lost 3 bases, and 5 bases lay between the germline ends. There are 11 residues in the CDR3.

The V call is TRBV9, the J call TRBJ2-1; TRBD1 agrees at 10 bases. Germline V lookup: CDR1 SGDLS, CDR2 YYNGEE. This CDR3 contains 16 residues. V trimming: 0 bases; J trimming: 7 bases; junction bases outside the gene matches: 7. CDR3 in amino acids: CASSVVYGTGANEQFF. For the CDR3, the DNA is TGTGCCAGCAGCGTAGTCTATGGGACAGGGGCAAATGAGCAGTTCTTC. Full variable domain (remainder filled in from reference TRBV9 and TRBJ2-1): DSGVTQTPKHLITATGQRVTLRCSPRSGDLSVYWYQQSLDQGLQFLIQYYNGEERAKGNILERFSAQQFPDLHSELNLSSLELGDSALYFCASSVVYGTGANEQFFGPGTRLTVL.